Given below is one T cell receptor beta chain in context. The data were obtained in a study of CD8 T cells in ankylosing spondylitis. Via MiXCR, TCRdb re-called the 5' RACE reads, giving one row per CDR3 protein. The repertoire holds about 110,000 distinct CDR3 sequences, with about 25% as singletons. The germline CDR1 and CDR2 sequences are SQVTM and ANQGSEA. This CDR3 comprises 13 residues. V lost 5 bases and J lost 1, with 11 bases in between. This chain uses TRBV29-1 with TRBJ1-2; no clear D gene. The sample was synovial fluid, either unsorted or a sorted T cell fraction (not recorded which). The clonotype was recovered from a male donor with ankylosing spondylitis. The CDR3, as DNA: TGCAGCGTTCTCCTACTCGATAACTATGGCTACACCTTC. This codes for CSVLLLDNYGYTF.